These T cell receptor beta chains were read from a single sample in a study of vaccination and CD4 T cells after COVID-19. Their recognized antigens are unknown. One entry per CDR3 protein, called by TCRdb with MiXCR from the PCR reads. The profile shows fewer than 30,000 distinct CDR3 sequences, around a third of them singletons. Sequences were derived from CD4+ T cells from blood, cultured in vitro, sampled about 7 months after SARS-CoV-2 vaccination. The source is a human donor who had recovered from COVID-19. Each CDR3 is given with its conserved first and last residue.

TRBV7-6	TRBJ2-6	CASSQTAVSGANVLTF
TRBV19	TRBJ1-1	CASSDRGPNTEAFF
TRBV24-1	TRBJ2-3	CATSGPLPAGASTDTQYF
TRBV5-4	TRBJ2-1	CASSRSGHSYNEQFF
TRBV20-1	TRBJ2-3	CSARSLADITDTQYF
TRBV6-1	TRBJ2-2	CASLYTDANTGELFF
TRBV20-1	TRBJ2-1	CSAASSGSSYNEQFF
TRBV24-1	TRBJ2-7	CATSDHTGYEQYF
TRBV7-8	TRBJ2-5	CASGPPGTRDETQYF
TRBV16	TRBJ1-2	CASTRDSNYGYTF
TRBV28	TRBJ1-3	CASSPSDLGNTIYF
TRBV27	TRBJ2-1	CASSLGFGLAGGSKQFF
TRBV12-3/TRBV12-4	TRBJ2-2	CASSTRTSGTGELFF
TRBV5-1	TRBJ2-1	CASSLDLGGEQFF
TRBV29-1	TRBJ2-5	CSVEGLAGVGETQYF
TRBV10-3	TRBJ2-3	CAISPWERSDTQYF
TRBV20-1	TRBJ2-7	CSARKPGQTYEQYF